This T cell receptor (beta chain) was sequenced in a study of shared clonotypes between healthy human individuals. The assay was immunoSEQ multiplex PCR, and TCRdb's table has in-frame clones only and misses some. The sample comprises some 2,500,000 clones, 80% to 95% of which are singletons, and more than 0.35% rests with the top ten. The split of CD4+ cells yielded CD45RA+ naive and CD45RA-negative memory subsets. CDR3 length: 16 residues. V lost 0 bases and J lost 1; bases outside the gene matches: 5. Germline V gene sequence: CDR1 MNHEY, CDR2 SMNVEV (reference sequence). Sequencing used naive CD4+ T cells from PBMCs. Subset: CD45RA+ positively selected. V gene TRBV27 combines with J gene TRBJ2-7; 8 nucleotides agree with TRBD2. The sequence was collected from a man younger than 30 in good health. Some clones in this sample may be carry-over from other donors' samples. DNA for the CDR3: TGTGCCAGCAGTTTATCACTAGCGGACTATTCCTACGAGCAGTACTTC. Its protein product is CASSLSLADYSYEQYF.